These 8 T cell receptor beta chains originate from one sample sequenced in a study of early T cells in non-severe SARS-CoV-2 infection. TCRdb redid the calling of the 5' RACE reads with MiXCR, one entry per CDR3 protein. This sample has approximately 73,000 distinct CDR3 sequences; roughly 12% occur once, and the top ten carry 4.7%. The sequenced sample was whole blood. Receptor source: an adult who was a healthcare worker with PCR-confirmed SARS-CoV-2 infection or an uninfected control (not recorded which).

V and J are TRBV20-1 and TRBJ2-5, with 9 positions matching TRBD1. This CDR3 region has 14 residues. J lost 5 bases, V lost 3 bases, and 7 bases had no gene match. CDR1 DFQATT and CDR2 SNEGSKA come from the germline V gene (reference sequence). The CDR3 DNA sequence: TGCAGTGCTAGGGATTACAGGGGGCCGGAGACCCAGTACTTC. It codes for CSARDYRGPETQYF.

This clonotype has at least ten counts. This sequence joins TRBV4-1 and TRBJ2-1; D remains unclear. V lost 1 base and J 0 bases, leaving 10 bases between the germline ends. Germline V gives CDR1 MGHRA, CDR2 YSYEKL. The CDR3 has 16 amino acids. For the CDR3, the DNA is TGCGCCAGCAGCCAAGCTGGGTGGAGCTCCTACAATGAGCAGTTCTTC. Protein sequence: CASSQAGWSSYNEQFF.

This clonotype showed up just a few times. In nucleotides, the CDR3 is TGCAGTGCCCAGACTAGCGGGGGGGGCACAGATACGCAGTATTTT. Protein sequence: CSAQTSGGGTDTQYF. This rearrangement joins TRBV20-1 to TRBJ2-3, with 14 bases that match TRBD2. The ends lost 6 bases at V and 1 base at J; junction bases unmatched: 3. The CDR3 is made up of 15 amino acids. The germline CDR1 and CDR2 sequences are DFQATT and SNEGSKA (reference sequence).

This clonotype was seen many times. This rearrangement joins TRBV10-1 to TRBJ2-5, with 9 bases matching TRBD2. Germline CDR1 reads WNHNN; CDR2 reads SYGVQD (reference sequence). The junction had 8 bases not matched to a gene; V was cut back by 10 bases and J by 5 bases. The CDR3 sequence is 13 residues long. The CDR3 is CATQLRGGETQYF. CDR3 bases: TGCGCCACCCAATTGCGGGGGGGGGAGACCCAGTACTTC.

The V call is TRBV6-2 or TRBV6-3, the J call TRBJ2-7; no firm D call. This CDR3 contains 16 residues. Germline V gene lookup returns CDR1 MNHEY and CDR2 SVGEGT. V shed 6 bases and J shed 3 bases, with 21 bases lying between them. The CDR3 spells CASRKATAGYYYEQYF. The CDR3 coding sequence is TGTGCCAGCAGAAAAGCAACTGCCGGCTACTACTACGAGCAGTACTTC.

The chain combines TRBV6-2 or TRBV6-3 with TRBJ1-2; D remains ambiguous. Trimming took off 5 bases at V and 8 bases at J, with 9 bases between the two ends. Per germline, CDR1 MNHEY and CDR2 SVGEGT. The CDR3 sequence is 11 residues long. The CDR3 DNA reads TGTGCCAGCAGTAACGCTCCGGGCTACACCTTC. This translates into CASSNAPGYTF.

The sample holds one count of this clonotype. A much larger clone differs from this one at a single base, so this may be a read error. V is TRBV11-2 and J is TRBJ1-1; D is possibly TRBD1 (6 bases). This CDR3 is 14 amino acids long. CDR1 is SGHAT, CDR2 FQNNGV, per germline. The CDR3 sequence: CTSSPGRGNTEAFF. The CDR3 coding sequence is TGTACCAGCAGCCCCGGGAGGGGGAATACTGAAGCCTTCTTT.

Ten or more counts support this clonotype. The rearrangement links TRBV11-2 to TRBJ1-2; D is unresolved. V was cut by 5 bases and J by 3 bases, with 10 bases left in between. CDR1 is SGHAT and CDR2 is FQNNGV in the germline V gene. The CDR3 is made up of 13 amino acids. Here the CDR3 reads CASSMGIDYGYTF. The DNA for the CDR3 is TGTGCCAGCAGCATGGGGATTGACTATGGCTACACCTTC.